The present entry profiles one T cell receptor (beta chain) with its context. Germline-derived CDR1 and CDR2 are LGHDT and YNNKEL (reference sequence). The CDR3 runs to 15 residues. V lost 8 bases, J lost 5 bases, and 16 bases lay in between. This sample is drawn from a study of blood T cell repertoires in COVID-19. Study-wide background: Acute and convalescent COVID-19 samples came from the United States, Italy and Spain. In each case, the material was cDNA or gDNA derived from T cells, B-cell-depleted T cells, or PBMCs.

Source study methods: Reference gene primer amplification gave estimated nucleated cell counts. TCRdb's copy holds only in-frame clones and misses some; the assay was immunoSEQ multiplex PCR. The V and J calls and the clone size are those of that table, but D and trimming were determined from the DNA. The sample has 150,000 or so clones, around 89% seen once. The chain recombines TRBV3-1 (or the pseudogene TRBV3-2) with TRBJ1-6, with a weak D call TRBD1 (5 bases). The sequence was collected from a woman in her forties with acute or convalescent COVID-19. The sequenced sample consisted of peripheral blood. CDR3 in amino acids: CASADRQINNSPLHF. CDR3 in DNA: TGTGCCAGCGCCGATCGACAGATAAATAATTCACCCCTCCACTTT.